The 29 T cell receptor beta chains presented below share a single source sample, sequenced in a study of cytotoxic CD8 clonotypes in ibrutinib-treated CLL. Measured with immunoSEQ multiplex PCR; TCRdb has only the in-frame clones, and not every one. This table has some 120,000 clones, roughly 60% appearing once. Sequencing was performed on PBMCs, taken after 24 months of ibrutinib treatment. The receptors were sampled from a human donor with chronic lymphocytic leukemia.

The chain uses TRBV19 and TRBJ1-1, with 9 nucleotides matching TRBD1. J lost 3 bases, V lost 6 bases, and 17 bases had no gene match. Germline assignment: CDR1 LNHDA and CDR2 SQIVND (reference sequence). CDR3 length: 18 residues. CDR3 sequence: CASRYRPKQGASDTEAFF. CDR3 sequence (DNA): TGTGCCAGTAGATACAGACCTAAACAGGGGGCTTCGGACACTGAAGCTTTCTTT.

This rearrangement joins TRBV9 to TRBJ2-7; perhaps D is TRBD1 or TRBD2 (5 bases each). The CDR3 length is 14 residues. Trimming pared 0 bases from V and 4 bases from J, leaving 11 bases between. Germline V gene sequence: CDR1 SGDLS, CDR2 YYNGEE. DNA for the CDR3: TGTGCCAGCAGCGTAGCCGGGACGCAATACGAGCAGTACTTC. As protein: CASSVAGTQYEQYF.

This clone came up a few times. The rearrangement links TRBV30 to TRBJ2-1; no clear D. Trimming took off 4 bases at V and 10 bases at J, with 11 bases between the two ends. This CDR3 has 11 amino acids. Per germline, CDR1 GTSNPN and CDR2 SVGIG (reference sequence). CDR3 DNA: TGTGCCTGGATGCCCGTGAAAGAGCAGTTCTTC. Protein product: CAWMPVKEQFF.

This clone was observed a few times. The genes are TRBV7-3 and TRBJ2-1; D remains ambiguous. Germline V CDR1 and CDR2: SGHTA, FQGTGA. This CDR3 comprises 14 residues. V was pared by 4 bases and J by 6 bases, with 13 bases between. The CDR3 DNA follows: TGTGCCAGCAGCTCTGGTAGCTGGGGCAATGAGCAGTTCTTC. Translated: CASSSGSWGNEQFF. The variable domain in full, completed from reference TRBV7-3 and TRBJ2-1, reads GAGVSQTPSNKVTEKGKYVELRCDPISGHTALYWYRQSLGQGPEFLIYFQGTGAADDSGLPNDRFFAVRPEGSVSTLKIQRTERGDSAVYLCASSSGSWGNEQFFGPGTRLTVL.

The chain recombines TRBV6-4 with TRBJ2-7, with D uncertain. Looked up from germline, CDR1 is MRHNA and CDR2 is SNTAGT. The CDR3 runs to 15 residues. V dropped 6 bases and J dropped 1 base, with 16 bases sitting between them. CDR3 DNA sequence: TGTGCCAGCAGCGCACAACCGGGCCCGTCCTACGAGCAGTACTTC. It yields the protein CASSAQPGPSYEQYF.

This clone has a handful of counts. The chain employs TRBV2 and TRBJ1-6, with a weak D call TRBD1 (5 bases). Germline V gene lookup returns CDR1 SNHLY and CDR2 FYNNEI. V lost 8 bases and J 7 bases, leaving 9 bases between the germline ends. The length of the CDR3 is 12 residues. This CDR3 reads CASRRGNSPLHF. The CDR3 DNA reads TGTGCCAGCCGGCGGGGGAATTCACCCCTCCACTTT.

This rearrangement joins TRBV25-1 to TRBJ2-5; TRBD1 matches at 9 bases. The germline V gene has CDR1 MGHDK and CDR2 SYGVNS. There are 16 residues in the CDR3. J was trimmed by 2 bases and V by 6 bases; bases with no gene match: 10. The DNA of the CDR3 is TGTGCCAGCAGCCCGGCCCCGGGACAGGGACAAGAGACCCAGTACTTC. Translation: CASSPAPGQGQETQYF.

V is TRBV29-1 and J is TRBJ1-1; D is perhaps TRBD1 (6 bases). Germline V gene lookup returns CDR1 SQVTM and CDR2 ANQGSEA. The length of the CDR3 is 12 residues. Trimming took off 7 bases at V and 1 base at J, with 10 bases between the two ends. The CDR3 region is CSATDRNTEAFF. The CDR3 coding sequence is TGCAGCGCCACGGACAGGAACACTGAAGCTTTCTTT.

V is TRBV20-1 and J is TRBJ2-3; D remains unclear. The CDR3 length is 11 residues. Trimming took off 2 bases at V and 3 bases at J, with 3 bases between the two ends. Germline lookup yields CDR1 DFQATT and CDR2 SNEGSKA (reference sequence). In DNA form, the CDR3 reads TGCAGTGCTAGACTTACAGATACGCAGTATTTT. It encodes CSARLTDTQYF.

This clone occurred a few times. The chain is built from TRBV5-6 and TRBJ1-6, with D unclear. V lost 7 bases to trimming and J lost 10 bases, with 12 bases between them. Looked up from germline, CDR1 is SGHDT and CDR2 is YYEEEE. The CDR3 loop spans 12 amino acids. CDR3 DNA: TGTGCCAGCTCCGACCGAGCCTCACCCCTCCACTTT. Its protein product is CASSDRASPLHF.

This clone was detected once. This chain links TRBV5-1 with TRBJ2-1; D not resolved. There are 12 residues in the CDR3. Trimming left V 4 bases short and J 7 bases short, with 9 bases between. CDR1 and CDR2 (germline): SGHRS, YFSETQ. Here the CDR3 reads CASSTGMNEQFF. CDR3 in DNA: TGCGCCAGCAGCACCGGAATGAATGAGCAGTTCTTC.

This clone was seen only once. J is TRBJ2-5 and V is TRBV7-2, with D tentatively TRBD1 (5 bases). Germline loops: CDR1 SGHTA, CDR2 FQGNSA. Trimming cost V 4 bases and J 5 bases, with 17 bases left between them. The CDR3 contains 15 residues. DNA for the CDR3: TGTGCCAGCAGCTCCAGGGCCACGCTCCAGGAGACCCAGTACTTC. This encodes CASSSRATLQETQYF.

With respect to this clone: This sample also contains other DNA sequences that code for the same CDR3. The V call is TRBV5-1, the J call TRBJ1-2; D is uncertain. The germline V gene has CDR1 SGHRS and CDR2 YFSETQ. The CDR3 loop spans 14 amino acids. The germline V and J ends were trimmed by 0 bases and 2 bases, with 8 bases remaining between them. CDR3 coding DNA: TGCGCCAGCAGCTTGGGCGGAGAAAACTATGGCTACACCTTC. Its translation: CASSLGGENYGYTF. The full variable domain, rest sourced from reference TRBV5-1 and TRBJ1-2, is KAGVTQTPRYLIKTRGQQVTLSCSPISGHRSVSWYQQTPGQGLQFLFEYFSETQRNKGNFPGRFSGRQFSNSRSEMNVSTLELGDSALYLCASSLGGENYGYTFGSGTRLTVV.

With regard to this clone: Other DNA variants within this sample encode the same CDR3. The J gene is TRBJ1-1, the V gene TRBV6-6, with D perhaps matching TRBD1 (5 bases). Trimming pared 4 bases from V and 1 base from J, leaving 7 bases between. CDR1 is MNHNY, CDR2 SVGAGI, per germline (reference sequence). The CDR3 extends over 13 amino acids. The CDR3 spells CASSSQGNTEAFF. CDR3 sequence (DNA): TGTGCCAGCAGTTCCCAGGGGAACACTGAAGCTTTCTTT.

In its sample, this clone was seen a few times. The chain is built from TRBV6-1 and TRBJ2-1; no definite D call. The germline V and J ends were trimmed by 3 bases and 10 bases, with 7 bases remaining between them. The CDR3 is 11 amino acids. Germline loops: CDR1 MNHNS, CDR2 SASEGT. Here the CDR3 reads CASSDALEQFF. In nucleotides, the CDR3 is TGTGCCAGCAGTGACGCCCTAGAGCAGTTCTTC.

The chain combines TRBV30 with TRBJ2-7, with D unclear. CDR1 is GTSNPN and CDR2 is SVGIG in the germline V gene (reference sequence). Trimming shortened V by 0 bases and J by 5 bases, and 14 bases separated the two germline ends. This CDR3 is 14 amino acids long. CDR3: CAWSVLVTDNEQYF. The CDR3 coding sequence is TGTGCCTGGAGTGTTTTAGTAACCGACAACGAGCAGTACTTC.

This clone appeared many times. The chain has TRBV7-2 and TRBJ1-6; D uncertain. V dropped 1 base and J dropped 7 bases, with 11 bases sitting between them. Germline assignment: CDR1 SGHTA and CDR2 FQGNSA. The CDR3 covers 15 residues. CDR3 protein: CASSLEAGRNSPLHF. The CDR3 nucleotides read TGTGCCAGCAGCTTAGAGGCAGGCAGGAATTCACCCCTCCACTTT.

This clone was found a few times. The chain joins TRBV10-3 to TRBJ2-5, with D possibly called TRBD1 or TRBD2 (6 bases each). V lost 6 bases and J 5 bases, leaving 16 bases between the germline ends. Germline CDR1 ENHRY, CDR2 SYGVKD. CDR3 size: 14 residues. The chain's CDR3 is CAISITGRTETQYF. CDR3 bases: TGTGCCATCAGCATAACAGGGAGGACTGAGACCCAGTACTTC.

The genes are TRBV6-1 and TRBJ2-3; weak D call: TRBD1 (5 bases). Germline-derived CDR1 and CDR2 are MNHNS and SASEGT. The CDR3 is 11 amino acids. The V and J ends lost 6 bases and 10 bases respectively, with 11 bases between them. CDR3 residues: CASRSTEAQYF. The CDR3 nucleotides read TGTGCCAGCAGGTCGACAGAGGCGCAGTATTTT.

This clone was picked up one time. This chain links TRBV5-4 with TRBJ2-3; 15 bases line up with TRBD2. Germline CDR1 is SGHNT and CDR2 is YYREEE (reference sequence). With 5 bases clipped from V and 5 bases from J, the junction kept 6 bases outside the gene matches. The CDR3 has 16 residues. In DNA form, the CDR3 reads TGTGCCAGCAGTCTAGGGACTAGCGGGGGGTTAGATACGCAGTATTTT. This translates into CASSLGTSGGLDTQYF.

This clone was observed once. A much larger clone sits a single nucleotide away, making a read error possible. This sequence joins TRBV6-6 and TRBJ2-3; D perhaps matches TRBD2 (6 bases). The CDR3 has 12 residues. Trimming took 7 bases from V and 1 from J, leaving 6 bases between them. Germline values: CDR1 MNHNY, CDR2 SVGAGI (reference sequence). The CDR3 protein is CASTGGTDTQYF. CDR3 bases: TGTGCCAGCACGGGGGGCACAGATACGCAGTATTTT.

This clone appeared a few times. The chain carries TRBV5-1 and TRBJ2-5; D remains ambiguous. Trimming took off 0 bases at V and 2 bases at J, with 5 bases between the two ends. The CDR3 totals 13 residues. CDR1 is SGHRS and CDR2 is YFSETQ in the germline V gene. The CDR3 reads CASSLGVQETQYF. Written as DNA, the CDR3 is TGCGCCAGCAGCTTGGGTGTTCAAGAGACCCAGTACTTC.

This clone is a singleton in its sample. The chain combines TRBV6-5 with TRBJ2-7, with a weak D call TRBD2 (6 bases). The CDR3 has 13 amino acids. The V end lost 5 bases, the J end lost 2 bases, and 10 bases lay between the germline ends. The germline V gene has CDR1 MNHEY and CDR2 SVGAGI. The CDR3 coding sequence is TGTGCCAGCAGTGGGGGGAAACCCTACGAGCAGTACTTC. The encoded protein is CASSGGKPYEQYF.

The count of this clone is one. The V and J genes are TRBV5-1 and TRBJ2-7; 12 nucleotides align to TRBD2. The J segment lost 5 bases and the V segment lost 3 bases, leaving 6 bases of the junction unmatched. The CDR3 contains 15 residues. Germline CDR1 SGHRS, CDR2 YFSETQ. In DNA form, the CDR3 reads TGCGCCAGCAGCTACAGACCTAGCGGGGGGGACGAGCAGTACTTC. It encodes CASSYRPSGGDEQYF.

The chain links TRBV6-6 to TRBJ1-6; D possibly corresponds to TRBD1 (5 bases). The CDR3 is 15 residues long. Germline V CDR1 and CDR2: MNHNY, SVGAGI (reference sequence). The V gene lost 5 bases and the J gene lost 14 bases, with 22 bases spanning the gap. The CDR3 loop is CASSPLDSRGTSLHF. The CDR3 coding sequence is TGTGCCAGCAGTCCGTTAGACAGTAGGGGCACGTCCCTCCACTTT.

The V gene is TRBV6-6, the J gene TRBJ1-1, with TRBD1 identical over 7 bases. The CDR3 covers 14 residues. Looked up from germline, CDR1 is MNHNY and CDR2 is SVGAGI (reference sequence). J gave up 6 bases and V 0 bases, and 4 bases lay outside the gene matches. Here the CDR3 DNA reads TGTGCCAGCAGTTACTCGGGGACAGCCCCTGAAGCTTTCTTT. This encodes CASSYSGTAPEAFF.

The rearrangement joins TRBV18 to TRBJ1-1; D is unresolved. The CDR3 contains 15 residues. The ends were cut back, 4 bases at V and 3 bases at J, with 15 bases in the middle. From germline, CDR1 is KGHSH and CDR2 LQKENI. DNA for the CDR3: TGTGCCAGCTCACTTATATTCGCTGGGGACACTGAAGCTTTCTTT. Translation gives CASSLIFAGDTEAFF.

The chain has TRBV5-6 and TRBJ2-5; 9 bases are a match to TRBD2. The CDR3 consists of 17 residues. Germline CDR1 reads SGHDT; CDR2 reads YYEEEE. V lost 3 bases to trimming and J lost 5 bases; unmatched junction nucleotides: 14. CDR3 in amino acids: CASSSLGAGGPTETQYF. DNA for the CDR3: TGTGCCAGCAGCTCCCTGGGAGCGGGGGGTCCGACGGAGACCCAGTACTTC.

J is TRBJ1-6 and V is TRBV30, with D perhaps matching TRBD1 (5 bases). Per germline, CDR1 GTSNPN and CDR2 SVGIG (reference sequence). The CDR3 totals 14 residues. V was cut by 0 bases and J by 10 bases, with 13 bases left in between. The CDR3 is CAWSVGGVDSPLHF. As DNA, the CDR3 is TGTGCCTGGAGTGTAGGAGGGGTGGACTCACCCCTCCACTTT.